This T cell receptor beta chain was identified during a study of blood T cells in healthy people across ages. Whole-study findings and limits: TCR beta diversity, measured per million T cells, fell in a roughly linear way with age.

Turning to this clonotype: Its specificity is not known.

A second about 7 to 12 cycle PCR used barcoded and J-beta primers. TCRdb re-analysed the 5' RACE reads in MiXCR, keeping a single row per CDR3 protein. This sample yields 1.8 million or so distinct CDR3 sequences, of which around 40% are seen a single time; approximately 22% belongs to the top ten. The germline V gene has CDR1 DFQATT and CDR2 SNEGSKA (reference sequence). The J segment lost 7 bases and the V segment lost 2 bases, leaving 6 bases of the junction unmatched. This CDR3 contains 14 residues. This chain uses TRBV20-1 with TRBJ1-2, with TRBD1 matching 11 bases. Sequences were obtained from blood. The origin of this receptor is a human donor in good health. The CDR3 sequence is CSARRGQGARGYTF. Here the CDR3 DNA reads TGCAGTGCTAGACGCGGACAGGGGGCGCGTGGCTACACCTTC.